Reported below is one TCR beta chain. Its antigen is as yet unknown. CD8+ and CD4+ T cells circulating in blood were sequenced for TCR beta. Negative isolation was applied to CD8+ and CD4+ T cells, and FACS enrichment was applied to TEMRA cells. This sample was included in a study of CD8 T cells in Susac syndrome. General study results and limits: The study recognized that its TCR sequencing and HLA analysis covered a relatively small number of individuals.

The germline V gene encodes CDR1 MRHNA and CDR2 SNTAGT. The CDR3 consists of 13 residues. V dropped 5 bases and J dropped 6 bases, with 12 bases sitting between them. An input of roughly 0.5 to 1 ug of RNA was subjected to reverse transcription using random hexamers. Amplification of TCR beta CDR3 spanned 54 Vbeta and 13 Jbeta via immunoSEQ multiplex PCR. TCRdb re-analysed the immunoSEQ multiplex PCR reads in MiXCR, keeping a single row per CDR3 protein. The table includes 250,000 or so distinct CDR3 sequences, 93% detected once. The TCR sequence derives from a human donor with multiple sclerosis. This chain uses TRBV6-4 with TRBJ2-3, with D perhaps TRBD1 (6 bases). The sequencing input was CD4+ T cells from PBMCs. CDR3 in DNA: TGTGCCAGCAGTCAACAGGGCCCGGATACGCAGTATTTT. It codes for CASSQQGPDTQYF.